What follows are 5 T cell receptor beta chains derived from one specimen sequenced in a study of cytomegalovirus exposure and HLA in healthy donors. This PCR relied on a set of 60 Vbeta primers and 13 Jbeta primers. The assay was immunoSEQ multiplex PCR, and TCRdb's table has in-frame clones only and misses some. The data hold 130,000 or so clones, with roughly 8.3% observed a single time. The material sequenced was PBMCs. Receptor source: a middle-aged man in good health and CMV-seronegative.

The gene calls are TRBV4-1 and TRBJ1-3; maybe TRBD1 (6 bases). Trimming left V 0 bases short and J 6 bases short, with 9 bases between. Germline lookup yields CDR1 MGHRA and CDR2 YSYEKL. The CDR3 has 14 amino acids. As DNA, the CDR3 is TGCGCCAGCAGCCAAGAACACAGGGAAAACACCATATATTTT. It encodes CASSQEHRENTIYF.

This sequence joins TRBV19 and TRBJ2-2; TRBD2 agrees at 9 bases. Per the germline V gene, CDR1 is LNHDA and CDR2 is SQIVND (reference sequence). Trimming at V came to 3 bases and at J to 0 bases, leaving 2 bases not matched to a gene. This CDR3 spans 16 amino acids. The CDR3 bases are TGTGCCAGTAGTATCGCTAGCGGGGCGAACACCGGGGAGCTGTTTTTT. It specifies CASSIASGANTGELFF. Supplemented by reference TRBV19 and TRBJ2-2, the full variable domain reads DGGITQSPKYLFRKEGQNVTLSCEQNLNHDAMYWYRQDPGQGLRLIYYSQIVNDFQKGDIAEGYSVSREKKESFPLTVTSAQKNPTAFYLCASSIASGANTGELFFGEGSRLTVL.

On this clone itself: One end of the junction is discordant with germline, which a read error may explain. The CDR3 DNA sequence: TGCGCCAGCAGTGCTACAGTTATGAACACTGGAGCTTTCTTT. Residues: CASSATVMNTGAFF. V gene TRBV10-2 combines with J gene TRBJ1-1, with D unclear. Germline CDR1 is WSHSY and CDR2 is SAAADI. The CDR3 extends over 14 amino acids.

Note on this clone: The junction departs from the called germline gene at one end, perhaps through a read error. The chain combines TRBV6-4 with TRBJ2-3; 8 positions match TRBD2. The CDR3 covers 14 residues. CDR1 and CDR2 from the germline V gene are MRHNA and SNTAGT. The CDR3 bases are TGTGCCAGCAGACCAGCGGGGGAGGCAGATAAGCAGTATTTT. It codes for CASRPAGEADKQYF.

The rearrangement uses TRBV11-2 and TRBJ2-7; D is unresolved. The germline gives CDR1 SGHAT, CDR2 FQNNGV. The CDR3 is made up of 14 amino acids. V was cut by 3 bases and J by 0 bases, with 9 bases left in between. The CDR3 spells CASSFGQDSYEQYF. DNA for the CDR3: TGTGCCAGCAGCTTTGGTCAGGACTCCTACGAGCAGTACTTC.